Here is one T cell receptor beta chain with its context. What it binds is not known. The record originates from a study of Ad26.COV2.S vaccination and SARS-CoV-2 variants. Background on the study: Donor got 5x10^10 or 1x10^11 viral particles of Ad26.COV2.S. The study, taken as a whole, reports: Vaccine and placebo recipients had comparable breadth of non-spike TCRs. Spike-specific TCR breadth ran higher among vaccine recipients than placebo recipients.

Regarding treatment: some 20 received Ad26.COV2.S at low or high dose, single or two shots; several received placebo; per-sample allocation not given. Repertoires come from day 63 after the first vaccine or placebo injection. Germline-derived CDR1 and CDR2 are SGHNT and YYREEE (reference sequence). This CDR3 has 16 amino acids. V was clipped by 9 bases and J by 0 bases; unmatched bases: 13. The method was immunoSEQ multiplex PCR; TCRdb's version includes in-frame clones alone and lacks a portion of them. This table holds about half a million clones, about 89% found once. The input for sequencing was peripheral blood, taken in a trial of Ad26.COV2.S vaccine versus placebo. The V and J genes are TRBV5-4 and TRBJ1-1; TRBD1 matches 8 bases. This clonotype was obtained from a person between 18 and 65 years old who received the Ad26.COV2.S COVID-19 vaccine or a placebo. Here the CDR3 reads CATERIGQGLNTEAFF. The DNA of the CDR3 is TGTGCCACCGAACGAATAGGACAGGGTTTGAACACTGAAGCTTTCTTT.